Below, 30 T cell receptor beta chains from the same sample are listed, as sequenced in a study of cytomegalovirus exposure and HLA in healthy donors. TCRdb's copy holds only in-frame clones and misses some; the assay was immunoSEQ multiplex PCR. Of about 150,000 clones in the sample, around nine tenths are singletons; the top ten hold 20% to 25%. Material: PBMCs. Source of these receptors: a man between 18 and 35 years old in good health and CMV-seropositive.

CDR3 sequence (DNA): TGCGCCAGCAGCGCGGACAGCTCCTACGAGCAGTACTTC. Amino acid sequence: CASSADSSYEQYF. The chain has TRBV5-1 and TRBJ2-7; perhaps TRBD1 as D (6 bases). Deletions cut 4 bases from V and 0 bases from J, with 8 bases between. This CDR3 has 13 residues. Germline-derived CDR1 and CDR2 are SGHRS and YFSETQ.

The chain joins TRBV5-4 to TRBJ2-1, with TRBD2 matching over 8 bases. Per germline, CDR1 SGHNT and CDR2 YYREEE (reference sequence). The CDR3 is made up of 16 amino acids. J gave up 7 bases and V 6 bases, and 15 bases lay outside the gene matches. CDR3 region: CASTVLTREVGNEQFF. The DNA for the CDR3 is TGTGCCAGCACCGTACTCACGCGGGAGGTAGGGAATGAGCAGTTCTTC.

The CDR3 coding sequence is TGTGCCATCAGTGAACCCTCGGGGGGCTCCTACGAGCAGTACTTC. This gives the protein CAISEPSGGSYEQYF. The gene calls are TRBV10-3 and TRBJ2-7; 7 bases match TRBD2. CDR3 length equals 15 residues. The V gene's germline CDR1 is ENHRY and CDR2 SYGVKD. The V segment lost 3 bases and the J segment 0 bases; nucleotides outside the gene matches: 5.

Note on this clone: Germline is not matched at one junction end, which may reflect a read error. V and J are TRBV5-1 and TRBJ1-1; D is unclear. The V gene's germline CDR1 is SGHRS and CDR2 YFSETQ. The length of the CDR3 is 13 residues. The CDR3 loop is CASSLRGNTEAFF. In DNA form, the CDR3 reads TGTGCCAGCAGCTTGCGGGGGAACACTGAAGCTTTCTTT.

This chain joins TRBV2 and TRBJ2-5, with 9 bases fitting TRBD1. J was trimmed by 5 bases and V by 6 bases; bases with no gene match: 10. The CDR3 totals 15 residues. The V gene's germline CDR1 is SNHLY and CDR2 FYNNEI. The CDR3 bases are TGTGCCAGCAGACGACAGGGGGTTCTAGCGGAGACCCAGTACTTC. Protein sequence: CASRRQGVLAETQYF.

The rearrangement uses TRBV9 and TRBJ2-5; tentatively, D is TRBD2 (6 bases). Germline V lookup: CDR1 SGDLS, CDR2 YYNGEE. Deletions cut 4 bases from V and 7 bases from J, with 20 bases between. The CDR3 has 15 amino acids. In DNA, the CDR3 is TGTGCCAGCAGCCCAGCCCTCGGGGGTCAGGGGACCCAGTACTTC. Translated, it gives CASSPALGGQGTQYF.

The chain joins TRBV7-2 to TRBJ1-1, with D maybe TRBD1 (6 bases). This CDR3 has 14 amino acids. V lost 5 bases and J 5 bases, leaving 15 bases between the germline ends. Germline assignment: CDR1 SGHTA and CDR2 FQGNSA. CDR3: CASSPRRGATEAFF. CDR3 DNA sequence: TGTGCCAGCAGCCCGAGGCGGGGGGCGACTGAAGCTTTCTTT.

The gene calls are TRBV29-1 and TRBJ2-3; 16 nucleotides agree with TRBD2. The CDR3 length is 15 residues. With 7 bases clipped from V and 7 bases from J, the junction kept 8 bases outside the gene matches. Germline-derived CDR1 and CDR2 are SQVTM and ANQGSEA. The CDR3 is CSATGLAGGTHTQYF. The DNA for the CDR3 is TGCAGCGCTACGGGACTAGCGGGAGGGACACATACGCAGTATTTT.

This clone is a singleton in its sample. The V gene is TRBV19, the J gene TRBJ2-5; TRBD1 might be the D (6 bases). This CDR3 comprises 13 residues. Trimming removed 5 bases from V and 5 bases from J, with 12 bases in between. Germline lookup yields CDR1 LNHDA and CDR2 SQIVND (reference sequence). CDR3 protein: CASSPQGRETQYF. CDR3 DNA: TGTGCCAGTAGTCCTCAGGGGCGGGAGACCCAGTACTTC.

V is TRBV13 and J is TRBJ1-4, with TRBD1 matching over 7 bases. CDR3 size: 14 residues. J was trimmed by 5 bases and V by 2 bases; bases with no gene match: 2. Germline V gives CDR1 PRHDT, CDR2 FYEKMQ (reference sequence). The CDR3 DNA follows: TGTGCCAGCAGCTTACGCAGGGGGAATGAAAAACTGTTTTTT. Protein product: CASSLRRGNEKLFF.

This chain uses TRBV7-2 with TRBJ1-5; D uncertain. CDR3 length: 17 residues. The germline V gene encodes CDR1 SGHTA and CDR2 FQGNSA. V lost 1 base and J 0 bases, leaving 13 bases between the germline ends. CDR3 DNA sequence: TGTGCCAGCAGCTTAGAGCTATGGGCCAATAGCAATCAGCCCCAGCATTTT. As protein: CASSLELWANSNQPQHF. Full variable domain (missing parts from reference TRBV7-2 and TRBJ1-5): GAGVSQSPSNKVTEKGKDVELRCDPISGHTALYWYRQSLGQGLEFLIYFQGNSAPDKSGLPSDRFSAERTGGSVSTLTIQRTQQEDSAVYLCASSLELWANSNQPQHFGDGTRLSIL.

The chain uses TRBV2 and TRBJ2-7; TRBD1 aligns across 9 bases. CDR1 is SNHLY and CDR2 is FYNNEI in the germline V gene. The CDR3 is 13 residues long. Trimming at V came to 10 bases and at J to 0 bases, leaving 4 bases not matched to a gene. DNA for the CDR3: TGTGCCACCGGGACAGGGATCTCCTACGAGCAGTACTTC. Translating gives CATGTGISYEQYF.

The table lists this clone with a count of one. The chain employs TRBV10-3 and TRBJ1-2; 7 nucleotides align to TRBD1. In germline, CDR1 is ENHRY, CDR2 SYGVKD. V trimming: 3 bases; J trimming: 5 bases; junction bases outside the gene matches: 3. CDR3 length equals 13 residues. The CDR3 protein is CAISDGTVYGYTF. The CDR3 region has the DNA TGTGCCATCAGTGATGGGACAGTATATGGCTACACCTTC.

The V and J genes are TRBV27 and TRBJ2-5; 12 bases map to TRBD2. The trim removed 8 bases at V and 4 bases at J, leaving 5 bases unmatched. This CDR3 region has 14 residues. Germline CDR1 and CDR2: MNHEY and SMNVEV (reference sequence). CDR3 nucleotide sequence: TGTGCCAGCGCCTGGACTAGCGGGGCAGAGACCCAGTACTTC. This sequence encodes CASAWTSGAETQYF.

The chain recombines TRBV7-2 with TRBJ1-2, with 8 bases matching TRBD1. With V trimmed by 3 bases and J by 4 bases, 7 bases remained unmatched. The CDR3 contains 15 residues. CDR1 is SGHTA and CDR2 is FQGNSA in the germline V gene. The CDR3: CASSFPGQDRYGYTF. CDR3 bases: TGTGCCAGCAGCTTTCCGGGACAGGACCGCTATGGCTACACCTTC.

This clone was seen only once. The CDR3 DNA reads TGCGCCAGCAGTTTTGTAGCGGGGTCGGCCAAAAACATTCAGTACTTC. It is translated as CASSFVAGSAKNIQYF. The rearrangement joins TRBV5-1 to TRBJ2-4; 8 bases map to TRBD2. J gave up 1 base and V 5 bases, and 8 bases lay outside the gene matches. Germline CDR1 and CDR2: SGHRS and YFSETQ. CDR3 length: 16 residues.

Only a few counts were recorded for this clone. The chain combines TRBV4-3 with TRBJ2-1; 13 nucleotides line up with TRBD2. The germline V gene has CDR1 LGHNA and CDR2 YSLEER. The CDR3 consists of 17 residues. V gave up 0 bases and J gave up 8 bases; unmatched junction bases: 7. The CDR3 bases are TGCGCCAGCAGCCAAGATCTACTAGCGGGGGGGAGCGATGAGCAGTTCTTC. Translation: CASSQDLLAGGSDEQFF.

V gene TRBV29-1 combines with J gene TRBJ1-1; possible D gene TRBD1, 6 bases. V dropped 3 bases and J dropped 3 bases, with 11 bases sitting between them. The CDR3 spans 13 residues. Germline V gives CDR1 SQVTM, CDR2 ANQGSEA. CDR3 in amino acids: CSVDKGGDTEAFF. The CDR3 bases are TGCAGCGTTGACAAGGGGGGGGACACTGAAGCTTTCTTT. The full variable domain, with the rest looked up from reference TRBV29-1 and TRBJ1-1, is SAVISQKPSRDICQRGTSLTIQCQVDSQVTMMFWYRQQPGQSLTLIATANQGSEATYESGFVIDKFPISRPNLTFSTLTVSNMSPEDSSIYLCSVDKGGDTEAFFGQGTRLTVV.

V gene TRBV5-4 combines with J gene TRBJ2-5; 11 bases match TRBD2. Per germline, CDR1 SGHNT and CDR2 YYREEE (reference sequence). Losses at the gene ends were 3 bases for V and 2 bases for J; bases not matched to a gene: 9. The CDR3 totals 17 residues. CDR3 DNA sequence: TGTGCCAGCAGCTGGGACCCGGGACTAGCGGTACAAGAGACCCAGTACTTC. Translated, it gives CASSWDPGLAVQETQYF.

The chain couples TRBV7-2 to TRBJ2-7; 7 bases map to TRBD1. The CDR3 has 14 residues. The V and J ends lost 5 bases and 1 base, in that order; junction bases with no gene match: 5. The germline V gene encodes CDR1 SGHTA and CDR2 FQGNSA. This chain's CDR3 is CASSVPDRSYEQYF. The CDR3 coding sequence is TGTGCCAGCAGCGTACCGGACAGGTCCTACGAGCAGTACTTC. The entire variable domain, with the rest obtained from reference TRBV7-2 and TRBJ2-7, is as follows: GAGVSQSPSNKVTEKGKDVELRCDPISGHTALYWYRQSLGQGLEFLIYFQGNSAPDKSGLPSDRFSAERTGGSVSTLTIQRTQQEDSAVYLCASSVPDRSYEQYFGPGTRLTVT.

The chain links TRBV2 to TRBJ2-1; D is possibly TRBD1 (5 bases). CDR3 size: 15 residues. V was pared by 5 bases and J by 4 bases, with 15 bases between. Germline loops: CDR1 SNHLY, CDR2 FYNNEI. The CDR3 loop reads CASSRQDTTYNEQFF. The CDR3 nucleotides are TGTGCCAGCAGTCGGCAGGACACGACTTACAATGAGCAGTTCTTC.

The chain combines TRBV6-5 with TRBJ1-3; possible D gene TRBD1, 6 bases. The CDR3 runs 15 residues. Germline V gene sequence: CDR1 MNHEY, CDR2 SVGAGI. V was pared by 0 bases and J by 0 bases, with 6 bases between. CDR3 region: CASSYSDSSGNTIYF. The CDR3, as DNA: TGTGCCAGCAGTTACTCGGACAGCTCTGGAAACACCATATATTTT.

The chain recombines TRBV5-1 with TRBJ2-3, with D possibly TRBD1 on 6 matching bases. Looked up from germline, CDR1 is SGHRS and CDR2 is YFSETQ. The CDR3 is made up of 15 amino acids. Trimming removed 1 base from V and 2 bases from J, with 11 bases in between. The CDR3 here is CASSLLGQHTDTQYF. The CDR3 DNA reads TGCGCCAGCAGCTTGCTGGGACAACACACAGATACGCAGTATTTT.

The chain is built from TRBV7-2 and TRBJ1-2; 7 bases agree with TRBD1. Looked up from germline, CDR1 is SGHTA and CDR2 is FQGNSA. Losses at the gene ends were 8 bases for V and 1 base for J; bases not matched to a gene: 1. This CDR3 has 12 residues. Here the CDR3 reads CASGQVNYGYTF. CDR3 DNA sequence: TGTGCCAGCGGACAGGTTAACTATGGCTACACCTTC.

This clone was recorded once. The genes are TRBV5-4 and TRBJ2-3; 9 bases map to TRBD2. V shed 3 bases and J 0 bases; nucleotides not matched to a gene: 8. The CDR3 has 17 residues. Germline V gene data show CDR1 as SGHNT and CDR2 as YYREEE (reference sequence). CDR3 coding DNA: TGTGCCAGCAGCTCGCGGAGCGGGGGGACTAGCACAGATACGCAGTATTTT. Protein sequence: CASSSRSGGTSTDTQYF.

There are a few counts of this clone. The V gene is TRBV7-2, the J gene TRBJ2-1; maybe TRBD2 (6 bases). CDR3 length equals 16 residues. V lost 5 bases, J lost 3 bases, and 17 bases lay in between. Germline CDR1 is SGHTA and CDR2 is FQGNSA. CDR3 bases: TGTGCCAGCAGCCCCTTGCAGGCGGGGTTCTACAATGAGCAGTTCTTC. Encoded protein: CASSPLQAGFYNEQFF.

The rearrangement links TRBV18 to TRBJ2-2; D gene unclear. The germline V gene has CDR1 KGHSH and CDR2 LQKENI. Trimming took off 1 base at V and 3 bases at J, with 6 bases between the two ends. There are 14 residues in the CDR3. CDR3 bases: TGTGCCAGCTCACCACGGCAGGACACCGGGGAGCTGTTTTTT. Its translation is CASSPRQDTGELFF. Combining the CDR3 with reference TRBV18 and TRBJ2-2 gives the whole variable domain NAGVMQNPRHLVRRRGQEARLRCSPMKGHSHVYWYRQLPEEGLKFMVYLQKENIIDESGMPKERFSAEFPKEGPSILRIQQVVRGDSAAYFCASSPRQDTGELFFGEGSRLTVL.

This rearrangement joins TRBV28 to TRBJ1-2; the match to TRBD1 covers 8 bases. Per the germline V gene, CDR1 is MDHEN and CDR2 is SYDVKM. Losses at the gene ends were 4 bases for V and 3 bases for J; bases not matched to a gene: 1. The CDR3 is 13 residues long. CDR3 loop: CASSSDRDYGYTF. Written as DNA, the CDR3 is TGTGCCAGCAGTTCGGACAGGGACTATGGCTACACCTTC.

The V and J genes are TRBV7-2 and TRBJ2-4; TRBD2 matches 9 bases. The trim removed 5 bases at V and 4 bases at J, leaving 15 bases unmatched. Per the germline V gene, CDR1 is SGHTA and CDR2 is FQGNSA. This CDR3 is built from 18 residues. DNA of the CDR3: TGTGCCAGCAGCAAAGGGGCATTGGCGGGAGGGTCGAAAAACATTCAGTACTTC. This encodes CASSKGALAGGSKNIQYF.

The chain is built from TRBV19 and TRBJ1-1; D is unclear. CDR1 is LNHDA, CDR2 SQIVND, per germline (reference sequence). V was trimmed by 1 base and J by 2 bases, leaving 8 bases between them. This CDR3 is 14 amino acids long. The CDR3 DNA follows: TGTGCCAGTAGTATAGTCGCCCTAAACACTGAAGCTTTCTTT. This sequence encodes CASSIVALNTEAFF.